These T cell receptor beta chains were read from a single sample in a study of OX40 agonist ivuxolimab in advanced cancers. The method was immunoSEQ multiplex PCR; TCRdb's version includes in-frame clones alone and lacks a portion of them. Found here are 45,000 to 55,000 clones, around 94% of them singletons; the top ten hold approximately 12%. The material was CD4+ or CD8+ T cells sorted from blood, obtained in a trial of the OX40 agonist ivuxolimab. These receptors were obtained from an adult with an advanced solid tumor such as melanoma, head and neck, liver or kidney cancer. CDR3s include the opening cysteine and the closing phenylalanine or tryptophan. D genes are given only for firm matches. Clone sizes are given selectively: once, few, many, or a class where the clone is expanded.

d_gene | j_gene | abundance | v_gene | CDR3aa | CDR3nt
NA | TRBJ1-2 | NA | TRBV9 | CASSATGRTPGGYTF | TGTGCCAGCAGCGCGACGGGACGGACTCCAGGGGGCTACACCTTC
NA | TRBJ2-2 | few | TRBV16 | CASSQVGTGELFF | TGTGCCAGCAGCCAAGTGGGGACCGGGGAGCTGTTTTTT
NA | TRBJ1-5 | NA | TRBV29-1 | CSVREGAGNQPQHF | TGCAGCGTTAGAGAGGGAGCCGGTAATCAGCCCCAGCATTTT
NA | TRBJ2-2 | NA | TRBV6-4 | CASSDGDSTGELFF | TGTGCCAGCAGTGACGGGGACTCCACCGGGGAGCTGTTTTTT
NA | TRBJ1-5 | NA | TRBV7-2 | CASSLVPTPDQPQHF | TGTGCCAGCAGCTTAGTACCCACTCCCGATCAGCCCCAGCATTTT
NA | TRBJ2-7 | NA | TRBV9 | CASSVGPGPLYEQYF | TGTGCCAGCAGCGTAGGCCCGGGACCTTTATACGAGCAGTACTTC
NA | TRBJ2-2 | NA | TRBV30 | CAWSGHSVLGRELFF | TGTGCCTGGAGTGGTCATTCCGTTCTGGGAAGGGAGCTGTTTTTT
TRBD1 | TRBJ2-7 | NA | TRBV5-1 | CASSSGQGAYEQYF | TGCGCCAGCAGCTCGGGACAGGGTGCTTACGAGCAGTACTTC
NA | TRBJ2-1 | NA | TRBV9 | CASRRWAKDEQFF | TGTGCCAGCAGGAGGTGGGCCAAGGATGAGCAGTTCTTC
NA | TRBJ1-1 | NA | TRBV27 | CASIKKGVPEAFF | TGTGCCAGCATTAAAAAGGGGGTCCCTGAAGCTTTCTTT
NA | TRBJ2-1 | NA | TRBV19 | CASSIGLAGSYNEQFF | TGTGCCAGTAGTATCGGCCTAGCTGGATCCTACAATGAGCAGTTCTTC
TRBD2 | TRBJ2-5 | NA | TRBV10-3 | CAISGGLAGGVETQYF | TGTGCCATCAGTGGGGGACTAGCGGGAGGGGTAGAGACCCAGTACTTC
TRBD2 | TRBJ2-3 | NA | TRBV5-1 | CASSLASGSPDTQYF | TGCGCCAGCAGCTTGGCTAGCGGGAGCCCAGATACGCAGTATTTT
NA | TRBJ2-7 | NA | TRBV27 | CASSDSGTYEQYF | TGTGCCAGCAGTGATAGCGGAACCTACGAGCAGTACTTC
TRBD1 | TRBJ2-2 | NA | TRBV7-9 | CASSFGQGAPLYTGELFF | TGTGCCAGCAGCTTTGGACAGGGGGCCCCTCTTTACACCGGGGAGCTGTTTTTT
TRBD1 | TRBJ2-1 | NA | TRBV28 | CASSFPQGVGAYNEQFF | TGTGCCAGCAGTTTTCCCCAGGGGGTAGGAGCCTACAATGAGCAGTTCTTC
NA | TRBJ1-1 | NA | TRBV19 | CASSTGPNTEAFF | TGTGCCAGTAGTACGGGCCCAAACACTGAAGCTTTCTTT
NA | TRBJ2-1 | NA | TRBV14 | CASSPPGWERGGNEQFF | TGTGCCAGCAGCCCTCCGGGCTGGGAGAGAGGTGGGAATGAGCAGTTCTTC
TRBD1 | TRBJ2-2 | NA | TRBV5-4 | CASGSSTGVHGELFF | TGTGCCAGCGGATCGTCGACAGGGGTCCACGGGGAGCTGTTTTTT
NA | TRBJ1-4 | NA | TRBV6-1 | CASKGVGEKLFF | TGTGCCAGCAAGGGCGTAGGGGAAAAACTGTTTTTT
NA | TRBJ2-7 | NA | TRBV7-9 | CASSQSGSYEQYF | TGTGCCAGCAGCCAAAGCGGCTCCTACGAGCAGTACTTC
NA | TRBJ2-3 | NA | TRBV29-1 | CSVDAQPDTQYF | TGCAGCGTTGACGCTCAACCGGATACGCAGTATTTT